Presented here are 32 T cell receptor beta chains from one specimen sequenced in a study of CD8 T cells in Susac syndrome. After extraction with the RNeasy kit, 0.5 to 1 ug of the RNA was reverse transcribed using random hexamers. TCRdb reprocessed the immunoSEQ multiplex PCR reads via MiXCR and lists one record per CDR3 protein. The sample lists about 110,000 distinct CDR3 sequences, roughly 94% occurring once. Sequenced input: CD8+ T cells from PBMCs. Every receptor here comes from a human donor with Susac syndrome.

The chain recombines TRBV29-1 with TRBJ1-3; 8 nucleotides align to TRBD1. Trimming at V came to 7 bases and at J to 0 bases, leaving 2 bases not matched to a gene. CDR3 size: 13 residues. Germline CDR1 is SQVTM and CDR2 is ANQGSEA. The CDR3, as DNA: TGCAGCGCACAGGGGGACTCTGGAAACACCATATATTTT. It yields the protein CSAQGDSGNTIYF.

The genes are TRBV19 and TRBJ2-2; TRBD1 matches 11 bases. With 7 bases clipped from V and 6 bases from J, the junction kept 4 bases outside the gene matches. Germline V gene sequence: CDR1 LNHDA, CDR2 SQIVND (reference sequence). This CDR3 is built from 14 residues. CDR3 nucleotides: TGTGCCAGTAAGGGACAGGGGGAGGCCGGGGAGCTGTTTTTT. It encodes CASKGQGEAGELFF.

The V gene is TRBV5-4, the J gene TRBJ2-1, with 9 bases that match TRBD1. The CDR3 length is 14 residues. Germline V lookup: CDR1 SGHNT, CDR2 YYREEE (reference sequence). V shed 2 bases, J shed 6 bases, and the junction held 3 bases outside the gene matches. DNA of the CDR3: TGTGCCAGCAGCTTTAAGACAGGGGGCAATGAGCAGTTCTTC. Amino acids: CASSFKTGGNEQFF.

This clonotype occurred a few times. The rearrangement joins TRBV2 to TRBJ1-5, with unresolved D. This CDR3 region has 16 residues. Germline values: CDR1 SNHLY, CDR2 FYNNEI. Trimming removed 7 bases from V and 0 bases from J, with 16 bases in between. The CDR3 nucleotides read TGTGCCAGCACCCCCGTGACCGTGGGTAGCAATCAGCCCCAGCATTTT. It specifies CASTPVTVGSNQPQHF.

V gene TRBV20-1 combines with J gene TRBJ2-5, with TRBD1 identical over 9 bases. CDR1 and CDR2 from the germline V gene are DFQATT and SNEGSKA (reference sequence). This CDR3 comprises 13 residues. V lost 3 bases to trimming and J lost 5 bases; unmatched junction nucleotides: 4. The CDR3 nucleotides are TGCAGTGCTAGGGGGACAGGGAAGGAGACCCAGTACTTC. This codes for CSARGTGKETQYF.

The chain combines TRBV2 with TRBJ1-6; 8 bases are shared with TRBD1. The junction had 6 bases not matched to a gene; V was cut back by 4 bases and J by 7 bases. Per germline, CDR1 SNHLY and CDR2 FYNNEI. This CDR3 region has 15 residues. Here the CDR3 DNA reads TGTGCCAGCAGTGTTTTGGGACAGGCCAATTCACCCCTCCACTTT. Its protein product is CASSVLGQANSPLHF. Drawing the rest from reference TRBV2 and TRBJ1-6, the complete variable domain is EPEVTQTPSHQVTQMGQEVILRCVPISNHLYFYWYRQILGQKVEFLVSFYNNEISEKSEIFDDQFSVERPDGSNFTLKIRSTKLEDSAMYFCASSVLGQANSPLHFGNGTRLTVT.

The genes are TRBV3-1 and TRBJ2-7, with D tentatively TRBD1 or TRBD2 (5 bases each). Germline-derived CDR1 and CDR2 are LGHDT and YNNKEL (reference sequence). The CDR3 has 15 residues. V was pared by 3 bases and J by 0 bases, with 12 bases between. The CDR3 loop is CASSHPGTPSYEQYF. CDR3 bases: TGTGCCAGCAGCCACCCCGGGACCCCCTCCTACGAGCAGTACTTC.

V gene TRBV29-1 combines with J gene TRBJ2-6, with D hard to call. Trimming cost V 0 bases and J 0 bases, with 3 bases left between them. The CDR3 totals 14 residues. Per the germline V gene, CDR1 is SQVTM and CDR2 is ANQGSEA. The DNA for the CDR3 is TGCAGCGTTGAAGATCACTCTGGGGCCAACGTCCTGACTTTC. This gives the protein CSVEDHSGANVLTF.

The chain couples TRBV20-1 to TRBJ1-1; perhaps TRBD1 as D (6 bases). The CDR3 extends over 16 amino acids. In germline, CDR1 is DFQATT, CDR2 SNEGSKA (reference sequence). Deletions cut 5 bases from V and 0 bases from J, with 19 bases between. CDR3 sequence: CSAVDKVGHMNTEAFF. The DNA of the CDR3 is TGCAGTGCTGTCGACAAGGTGGGACACATGAACACTGAAGCTTTCTTT.

The V call is TRBV12-3 or TRBV12-4, the J call TRBJ2-2, with a tentative D call TRBD1 (7 bases). This CDR3 has 14 residues. Trimming cost V 8 bases and J 4 bases, with 14 bases left between them. CDR3 coding DNA: TGTGCCAGCGGGGGGACAGATTCCACCGGGGAGCTGTTTTTT. This translates into CASGGTDSTGELFF.

This sequence joins TRBV27 and TRBJ2-7; 7 bases are a match to TRBD1. The junction had 6 bases not matched to a gene; V was cut back by 11 bases and J by 2 bases. This CDR3 is built from 12 residues. Germline-derived CDR1 and CDR2 are MNHEY and SMNVEV (reference sequence). The CDR3 nucleotides read TGTGCCTCTCAAGGGACAGCCTACGAGCAGTACTTC. As protein: CASQGTAYEQYF.

This chain uses TRBV20-1 with TRBJ2-1; TRBD1 agrees at 7 bases. The CDR3 is 15 residues long. Germline V gene sequence: CDR1 DFQATT, CDR2 SNEGSKA (reference sequence). Germline trimming cut 2 bases from V and 6 bases from J; bases unmatched to any gene: 10. The DNA of the CDR3 is TGCAGTGCTAGACCCGCCAGGGACAGATTCAATGAGCAGTTCTTC. It codes for CSARPARDRFNEQFF.

This clonotype was observed once. V is TRBV4-3 and J is TRBJ1-4; D is unresolved. The V gene lost 0 bases and the J gene lost 5 bases, with 10 bases spanning the gap. Germline CDR1 and CDR2: LGHNA and YSLEER. The CDR3 consists of 15 residues. CDR3 nucleotides: TGCGCCAGCAGCCAAGAGCACGGCGGAAATGAAAAACTGTTTTTT. It yields the protein CASSQEHGGNEKLFF.

This chain uses TRBV25-1 with TRBJ2-3; D uncertain. The CDR3 runs to 11 residues. With 8 bases removed from V and 7 bases from J, the gap between germline ends came to 10 bases. Germline V CDR1 and CDR2: MGHDK, SYGVNS. The CDR3 coding sequence is TGTGCCAGCGGCGAGAGCCATACGCAGTATTTT. Its translation is CASGESHTQYF.

The chain is built from TRBV9 and TRBJ2-1, with 8 bases aligning to TRBD2. CDR1 and CDR2 from the germline V gene are SGDLS and YYNGEE. J lost 2 bases, V lost 0 bases, and 4 bases had no gene match. The CDR3 runs 16 residues. The CDR3 DNA reads as TGTGCCAGCAGCGTAGTCGGGGGGGCCGCCTACAATGAGCAGTTCTTC. Protein product: CASSVVGGAAYNEQFF.

V and J are TRBV3-1 and TRBJ1-1, with TRBD1 as a possible D gene (5 bases). The length of the CDR3 is 15 residues. Germline CDR1 is LGHDT and CDR2 is YNNKEL (reference sequence). Trimming shortened V by 2 bases and J by 4 bases, and 14 bases separated the two germline ends. This chain's CDR3 is CASSQRQFLSTEAFF. The DNA of the CDR3 is TGTGCCAGCAGCCAACGACAGTTCCTTTCCACTGAAGCTTTCTTT.

This chain joins TRBV13 and TRBJ2-5, with 8 nucleotides matching TRBD2. CDR3 size: 14 residues. CDR1 is PRHDT, CDR2 FYEKMQ, per germline (reference sequence). Germline trimming cut 5 bases from V and 5 bases from J; bases unmatched to any gene: 7. The CDR3 loop is CASSPGGAWETQYF. CDR3 DNA sequence: TGTGCCAGCAGCCCCGGGGGGGCCTGGGAGACCCAGTACTTC. Combining the CDR3 with reference TRBV13 and TRBJ2-5 gives the whole variable domain AAGVIQSPRHLIKEKRETATLKCYPIPRHDTVYWYQQGPGQDPQFLISFYEKMQSDKGSIPDRFSAQQFSDYHSELNMSSLELGDSALYFCASSPGGAWETQYFGPGTRLLVL.

V is TRBV6-5 and J is TRBJ1-1, with D possibly TRBD1 on 6 matching bases. Germline assignment: CDR1 MNHEY and CDR2 SVGAGI. This CDR3 has 13 amino acids. V was shortened by 0 bases and J by 7 bases, with 9 bases between the two germline ends. The CDR3 DNA follows: TGTGCCAGCAGTTACTCGACAGGAGGTGAAGCTTTCTTT. Translated: CASSYSTGGEAFF.

The chain joins TRBV9 to TRBJ2-7; the D gene is possibly TRBD2 (5 bases). V gave up 0 bases and J gave up 5 bases, with 9 bases separating them. Germline CDR1 SGDLS, CDR2 YYNGEE. The CDR3 extends over 13 amino acids. For the CDR3, the DNA is TGTGCCAGCAGCGTAGCCCCGGGAAACGAGCAGTACTTC. It codes for CASSVAPGNEQYF.

The V call is TRBV20-1, the J call TRBJ2-1, with a weak D call TRBD1 (5 bases). V lost 6 bases to trimming and J lost 6 bases, with 18 bases between them. The CDR3 contains 14 residues. Germline CDR1 and CDR2: DFQATT and SNEGSKA (reference sequence). DNA of the CDR3: TGCAGTGCGAACCAGGGAAGAGTAACCAATGAGCAGTTCTTC. The encoded protein is CSANQGRVTNEQFF.

The genes are TRBV4-3 and TRBJ1-6; 9 bases match TRBD1. This CDR3 region has 18 residues. Germline CDR1 LGHNA, CDR2 YSLEER. J gave up 9 bases and V 0 bases, and 12 bases lay outside the gene matches. CDR3 in DNA: TGCGCCAGCAGCCAAGAAGTACGACAGGGGGGATTCTGTTCACCCCTCCACTTT. Encoded protein: CASSQEVRQGGFCSPLHF.

This sequence joins TRBV20-1 and TRBJ2-3; a weak D match, TRBD2 (6 bases). The CDR3 runs 15 residues. V shed 0 bases and J shed 2 bases, with 12 bases lying between them. Germline CDR1 reads DFQATT; CDR2 reads SNEGSKA (reference sequence). The CDR3 is CSARDSGVHTDTQYF. The CDR3 DNA reads as TGCAGTGCTAGAGACTCGGGGGTCCACACAGATACGCAGTATTTT.

This chain connects TRBV20-1 to TRBJ1-5, with D possibly TRBD1 on 5 matching bases. The CDR3 has 13 residues. Germline-derived CDR1 and CDR2 are DFQATT and SNEGSKA (reference sequence). Trimming removed 0 bases from V and 7 bases from J, with 10 bases in between. The CDR3 spells CSARERGRQPQHF. CDR3 DNA sequence: TGCAGTGCTAGAGAAAGGGGACGACAGCCCCAGCATTTT.

The chain employs TRBV6-6 and TRBJ2-3, with D tentatively TRBD2 (7 bases). The CDR3 extends over 15 amino acids. V was trimmed by 4 bases and J by 3 bases, leaving 14 bases between them. Germline V gives CDR1 MNHNY, CDR2 SVGAGI (reference sequence). The CDR3 DNA reads as TGTGCCAGCAGTTTCCGGGGGGCTATTACAGATACGCAGTATTTT. Residues: CASSFRGAITDTQYF.

The chain joins TRBV5-1 to TRBJ2-1, with a tentative D call TRBD2 (7 bases). The CDR3 is 16 amino acids. Germline-derived CDR1 and CDR2 are SGHRS and YFSETQ. Trimming cost V 0 bases and J 3 bases, with 13 bases left between them. The CDR3 region has the DNA TGCGCCAGCAGCTTGGCCGGCGGGGGCTTCTACAATGAGCAGTTCTTC. Amino acid sequence: CASSLAGGGFYNEQFF.

V is TRBV5-1 and J is TRBJ2-3; D call uncertain. CDR1 SGHRS and CDR2 YFSETQ come from the germline V gene. Deletions cut 1 base from V and 2 bases from J, with 11 bases between. CDR3 size: 15 residues. CDR3 DNA sequence: TGCGCCAGCAGCTTGACGGCCCCCCACACAGATACGCAGTATTTT. Its translation is CASSLTAPHTDTQYF.

The gene calls are TRBV20-1 and TRBJ2-1; 7 bases are shared with TRBD1. The V gene's germline CDR1 is DFQATT and CDR2 SNEGSKA (reference sequence). This CDR3 is built from 15 residues. This CDR3 is CSLSRPGQTYNEQFF. For the CDR3, the DNA is TGCAGCCTCTCCAGGCCGGGACAGACCTACAATGAGCAGTTCTTC.

The chain couples TRBV27 to TRBJ2-3; unclear D gene. The length of the CDR3 is 14 residues. Deletions cut 7 bases from V and 3 bases from J, with 14 bases between. CDR1 and CDR2 (germline): MNHEY, SMNVEV (reference sequence). The CDR3 nucleotides read TGTGCCAGCACCGTTGTTCCGGGTACAGATACGCAGTATTTT. The encoded protein is CASTVVPGTDTQYF.

CDR3 in amino acids: CASSIGRGAGNEQFF. The CDR3 bases are TGTGCCAGTAGTATAGGTCGGGGGGCAGGGAATGAGCAGTTCTTC. The V and J genes are TRBV19 and TRBJ2-1, with D possibly matching TRBD2 (7 bases). This CDR3 has 15 amino acids. The V end was cut by 1 base, the J end by 7 bases, with 14 bases between. From germline, CDR1 is LNHDA and CDR2 SQIVND (reference sequence).

The chain uses TRBV20-1 and TRBJ1-6; D may be TRBD1 (5 bases). This CDR3 comprises 16 residues. Deletions cut 0 bases from V and 5 bases from J, with 14 bases between. Germline assignment: CDR1 DFQATT and CDR2 SNEGSKA (reference sequence). The CDR3 region has the DNA TGCAGTGCTAGAGATTTAGGGGTAGGTCATAATTCACCCCTCCACTTT. Its protein is CSARDLGVGHNSPLHF.

The sample holds a few counts of this clonotype. This chain joins TRBV27 and TRBJ2-2, with D hard to call. The CDR3 is 13 residues long. Germline V gives CDR1 MNHEY, CDR2 SMNVEV (reference sequence). The germline V and J ends were trimmed by 0 bases and 4 bases, with 3 bases remaining between them. CDR3 nucleotide sequence: TGTGCCAGCAGTTTATCGGGCACCGGGGAGCTGTTTTTT. This encodes CASSLSGTGELFF.

The rearrangement uses TRBV7-9 and TRBJ2-7, with 8 bases matching TRBD1. J was trimmed by 2 bases and V by 4 bases; bases with no gene match: 13. The CDR3 totals 17 residues. Looked up from germline, CDR1 is SEHNR and CDR2 is FQNEAQ (reference sequence). The CDR3, as DNA: TGTGCCAGCAGCTCCCTCTCCGGACAGGGCAAACCCTACGAGCAGTACTTC. It is translated as CASSSLSGQGKPYEQYF.